A single TCR beta chain is shown here with its context. The antigen remains unidentified. 13 Jbeta primers and 60 Vbeta primers were used for the PCR. The assay was immunoSEQ multiplex PCR, and TCRdb's table has in-frame clones only and misses some. The sample yields 90,000 to 140,000 clones, approximately 82% seen once. The CDR3 loop spans 15 amino acids. Germline lookup yields CDR1 MNHEY and CDR2 SVGAGI. Trimming removed 6 bases from V and 0 bases from J; junction bases left unmatched: 2. The source of the sample is a study of cytomegalovirus exposure and HLA in healthy donors. General study points: Sequencing likely produced, as an artifact, a cluster of highly shared sequence variants. A later analysis showed that HLA-associated TCR beta chains had undergone more clonal expansion than equally common others. More than 150 TCR beta chains were listed as cytomegalovirus-associated. The study carried out a later analysis of TCR beta sequences. It associated 15,000 to 20,000 of them with specific HLA alleles at a false discovery rate of 0.05.

Sequenced material: PBMCs. The chain carries TRBV6-5 and TRBJ1-4, with TRBD1 matching over 9 bases. The source of this sequence is a man in his forties in good health and CMV-seropositive. The DNA for the CDR3 is TGTGCCAGCAGATGGACAGGGGCAACTAATGAAAAACTGTTTTTT. Translating it yields CASRWTGATNEKLFF.